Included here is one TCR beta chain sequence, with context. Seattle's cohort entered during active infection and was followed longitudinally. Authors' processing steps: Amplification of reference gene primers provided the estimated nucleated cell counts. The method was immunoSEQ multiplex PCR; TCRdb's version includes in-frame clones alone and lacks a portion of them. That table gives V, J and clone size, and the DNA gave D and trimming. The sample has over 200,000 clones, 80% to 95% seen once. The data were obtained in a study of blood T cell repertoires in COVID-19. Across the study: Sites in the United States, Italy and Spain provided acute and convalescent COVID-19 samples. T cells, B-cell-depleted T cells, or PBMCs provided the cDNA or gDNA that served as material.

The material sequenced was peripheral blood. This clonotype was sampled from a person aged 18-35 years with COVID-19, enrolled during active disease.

The DNA for the CDR3 is TGTGCCAGCAGCTCCGGGGGTCTCAGCTCCTATAATTCACCCCTCCACTTT. This codes for CASSSGGLSSYNSPLHF. This rearrangement joins TRBV11-2 to TRBJ1-6, with D maybe TRBD1 (5 bases). The germline V gene has CDR1 SGHAT and CDR2 FQNNGV. The CDR3 totals 17 residues. The V end lost 4 bases, the J end lost 0 bases, and 13 bases lay between the germline ends. Full variable domain (rest looked up from reference TRBV11-2 and TRBJ1-6): EAGVAQSPRYKIIEKRQSVAFWCNPISGHATLYWYQQILGQGPKLLIQFQNNGVVDDSQLPKDRFSAERLKGVDSTLKIQPAKLEDSAVYLCASSSGGLSSYNSPLHFGNGTRLTVT.